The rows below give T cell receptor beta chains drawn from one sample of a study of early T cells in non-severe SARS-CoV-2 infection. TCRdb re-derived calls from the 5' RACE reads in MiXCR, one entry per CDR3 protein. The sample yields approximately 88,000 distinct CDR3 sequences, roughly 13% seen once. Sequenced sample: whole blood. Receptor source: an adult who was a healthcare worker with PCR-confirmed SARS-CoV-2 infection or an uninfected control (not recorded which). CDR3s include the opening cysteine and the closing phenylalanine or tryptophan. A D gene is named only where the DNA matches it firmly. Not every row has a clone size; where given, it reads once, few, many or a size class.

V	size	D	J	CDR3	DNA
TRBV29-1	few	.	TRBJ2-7	CSVATFYEQYF	TGCAGCGTTGCTACATTCTACGAGCAGTACTTC
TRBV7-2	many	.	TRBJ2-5	CASSFERETQYF	TGTGCCAGCAGCTTTGAGAGGGAGACCCAGTACTTC
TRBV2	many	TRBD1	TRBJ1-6	CASSHFPGTGNSPLHF	TGTGCCAGCAGTCACTTCCCCGGGACAGGGAATTCACCCCTCCACTTT
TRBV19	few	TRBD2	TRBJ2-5	CAVAQRGLETQYF	TGTGCCGTAGCCCAGCGGGGGTTGGAGACCCAGTACTTC
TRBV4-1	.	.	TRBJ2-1	CASSQPRGRQFF	TGCGCCAGCAGCCAACCTCGGGGAAGGCAGTTCTTC
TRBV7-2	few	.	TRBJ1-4	CASSLGPMGAGANEKLFF	TGTGCCAGCAGCTTAGGCCCTATGGGAGCGGGTGCTAATGAAAAACTGTTTTTT
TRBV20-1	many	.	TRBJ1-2	CGGGSMAAPSVFF	TGCGGAGGGGGATCTATGGCTGCACCTTCGGTTTTCTTC
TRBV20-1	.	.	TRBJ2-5	CSALGLLQETQYF	TGCAGTGCCCTCGGACTTCTCCAAGAGACCCAGTACTTC
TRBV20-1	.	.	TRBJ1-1	CSARGSRLSNTEAFF	TGCAGTGCTAGAGGGTCAAGGTTGAGCAACACTGAAGCTTTCTTT
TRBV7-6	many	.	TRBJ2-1	CASSWRWGENEQFF	TGTGCCAGCAGCTGGAGGTGGGGGGAGAATGAGCAGTTCTTC
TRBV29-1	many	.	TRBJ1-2	CSALQGTNYGYTF	TGCAGCGCGTTGCAGGGGACTAACTATGGCTACACCTTC
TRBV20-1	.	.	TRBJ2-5	CSASSDYMAQETQYF	TGCAGTGCCAGCTCAGACTACATGGCCCAAGAGACCCAGTACTTC
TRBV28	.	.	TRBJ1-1	CASSSGGGRDTEAFF	TGTGCCAGCAGTTCGGGAGGCGGAAGGGACACTGAAGCTTTCTTT
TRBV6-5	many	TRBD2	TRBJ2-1	CASSLSSGVGEQFF	TGTGCCAGCAGTCTCTCTAGCGGGGTCGGAGAGCAGTTCTTC
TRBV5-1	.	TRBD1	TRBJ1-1	CASSLFTSGGITEAFF	TGCGCCAGCAGCTTGTTTACGTCAGGGGGGATCACTGAAGCTTTCTTT
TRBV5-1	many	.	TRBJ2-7	CASSLATGFSYEQYF	TGCGCCAGCAGCTTAGCGACTGGATTCTCCTACGAGCAGTACTTC
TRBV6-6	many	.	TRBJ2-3	CASSLYLGGLVTDTQYF	TGTGCCAGCAGTTTGTATCTTGGGGGATTAGTCACAGATACGCAGTATTTT
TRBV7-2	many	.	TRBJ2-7	CASSFTSDSREQYF	TGTGCCAGCAGCTTCACTAGTGACAGCCGCGAGCAGTACTTC
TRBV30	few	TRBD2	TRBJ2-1	CAWSVLHPSASGGQSSYNEQFF	TGTGCCTGGAGTGTCCTACACCCATCGGCTAGCGGGGGTCAAAGCTCCTACAATGAGCAGTTCTTC
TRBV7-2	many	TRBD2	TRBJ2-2	CASSLRGGLAAGELFF	TGTGCCAGCAGCTTACGGGGGGGGCTGGCGGCCGGGGAGCTGTTTTTT
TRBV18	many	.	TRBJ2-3	CASSPGASVTQYF	TGTGCCAGCTCCCCCGGAGCTAGCGTTACGCAGTATTTT
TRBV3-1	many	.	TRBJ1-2	CASSLPGARANYGYTF	TGTGCCAGCAGCCTTCCAGGGGCCCGAGCTAACTATGGCTACACCTTC
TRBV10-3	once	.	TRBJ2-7	CAASGASGYEQYF	TGTGCCGCCTCAGGGGCCTCTGGCTACGAGCAGTACTTC
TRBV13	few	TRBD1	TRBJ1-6	CASSLRGQGSSPLHF	TGTGCCAGCAGCTTAAGGGGGCAGGGTAGTTCACCCCTCCACTTT
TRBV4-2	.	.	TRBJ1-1	CASSQGDGNTEAFF	TGTGCCAGCAGCCAAGGGGATGGGAACACTGAAGCTTTCTTT
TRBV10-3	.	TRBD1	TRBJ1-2	CAINQGAGDYGYTF	TGTGCCATCAACCAGGGGGCTGGGGACTATGGCTACACCTTC
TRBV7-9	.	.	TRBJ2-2	CASSFGDTGELFF	TGTGCCAGCAGCTTCGGGGACACCGGGGAGCTGTTTTTT
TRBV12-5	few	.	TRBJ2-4	CASGPSIQKGENIQYF	TGTGCTAGTGGTCCCTCTATACAGAAGGGGGAAAACATTCAGTACTTC
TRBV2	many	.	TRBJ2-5	CASSGQSETQYF	TGTGCCAGCAGTGGACAGTCGGAGACCCAGTACTTC
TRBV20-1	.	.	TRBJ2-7	CSVGKQGSSYEQYF	TGCAGCGTAGGTAAACAGGGATCCTCTTACGAGCAGTACTTC
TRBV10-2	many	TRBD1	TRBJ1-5	CASSGDRAQPQHF	TGCGCCAGCAGTGGGGACAGGGCCCAGCCCCAGCATTTT
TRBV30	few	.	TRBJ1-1	CAWSARRQRYTEAFF	TGTGCCTGGAGTGCGCGGCGACAGCGTTACACTGAAGCTTTCTTT
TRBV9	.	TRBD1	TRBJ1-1	CASSTDRADTEAFF	TGTGCCAGCAGCACAGACAGGGCGGACACTGAAGCTTTCTTT
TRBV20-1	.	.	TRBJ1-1	CSARGGHTEAFF	TGCAGTGCTAGGGGGGGGCACACTGAAGCTTTCTTT
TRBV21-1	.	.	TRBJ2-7	CASSNSTYSAYEQYF	TGTGCCAGCAGCAATTCTACGTATTCGGCCTACGAGCAGTACTTC
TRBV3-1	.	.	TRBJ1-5	CASSQIPNQPQHF	TGTGCCAGCAGCCAAATTCCGAATCAGCCCCAGCATTTT
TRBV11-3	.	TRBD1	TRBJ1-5	CASSLIGQGSSIRGEVAHF	TGTGCCAGCAGCTTAATAGGACAGGGCTCATCGATCAGGGGTGAGGTCGCTCATTTT
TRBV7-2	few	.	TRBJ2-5	CASRFGGYQETQYF	TGTGCCAGCAGGTTCGGGGGCTATCAAGAGACCCAGTACTTC
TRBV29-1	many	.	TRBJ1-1	CSVVRDPNTEAFF	TGCAGCGTTGTACGGGATCCGAACACTGAAGCTTTCTTT
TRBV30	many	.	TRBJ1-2	CAWGGTYGYTF	TGTGCCTGGGGGGGTACCTATGGCTACACCTTC
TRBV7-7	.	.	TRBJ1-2	CASSPMNDGANYGYTF	TGTGCTAGCAGCCCCATGAACGATGGGGCTAACTATGGCTACACCTTC
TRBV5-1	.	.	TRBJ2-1	CASSFETSYNEQFF	TGCGCCAGCAGCTTTGAGACTAGCTACAATGAGCAGTTCTTC
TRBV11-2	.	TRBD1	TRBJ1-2	CASSWGQWGGNYGYTF	TGTGCCAGCAGCTGGGGACAGTGGGGAGGCAACTATGGCTACACCTTC
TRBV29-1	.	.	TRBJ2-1	CSVEDKVEQFF	TGCAGCGTTGAAGATAAGGTCGAGCAGTTCTTC
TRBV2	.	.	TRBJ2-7	CASDGRRSKSEQYF	TGTGCCAGCGATGGTCGGAGATCAAAGTCCGAGCAGTACTTC
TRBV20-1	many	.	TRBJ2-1	CSARVLPNNEQFF	TGCAGTGCTAGAGTTCTTCCGAACAATGAGCAGTTCTTC
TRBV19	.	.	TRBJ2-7	CASSIGVGTVREQYF	TGTGCCAGTAGTATTGGGGTCGGAACAGTTCGTGAGCAGTACTTC
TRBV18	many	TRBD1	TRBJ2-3	CASSPGTGFTDTQYF	TGTGCCAGCTCCCCAGGGACAGGGTTCACAGATACGCAGTATTTT
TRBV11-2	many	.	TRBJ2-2	CASSLATADTGELFF	TGTGCCAGCAGCTTAGCAACAGCGGACACCGGGGAGCTGTTTTTT
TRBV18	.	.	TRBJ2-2	CASSPLLTNTGELFF	TGTGCCAGCTCACCACTTTTAACGAACACCGGGGAGCTGTTTTTT